The text below deals with one TCR beta chain. What it binds is not known. This specimen belongs to a study of shared clonotypes between healthy human individuals. The study's findings and limits: The low donor count limited represented genetic and exposure-history diversity. Non-shared clonotypes displayed generation probabilities falling below those of clonotypes present in all four donors.

Profiled with immunoSEQ multiplex PCR; TCRdb holds only in-frame clones, not every one. The data show millions of clones, about 95% seen once. CD45RO-negative cells were positively selected for CCR7, leaving out terminally differentiated effector memory CD45RA+ cells. Each of the donors was a healthy adult who was HIV-negative and had not had a recent acute infection or vaccination. Germline values: CDR1 SGHRS, CDR2 YFSETQ. The CDR3 is made up of 14 amino acids. V dropped 2 bases and J dropped 0 bases, with 6 bases sitting between them. The rearrangement links TRBV5-1 to TRBJ2-1; no clear D gene. The sample taken for sequencing was naive CD8+ T cells sorted from blood. The TCR originated in a man between 18 and 29 years old in good health. The CDR3 coding sequence is TGCGCCAGCAGCTTACTCAGCTCCTACAATGAGCAGTTCTTC. Residues: CASSLLSSYNEQFF.